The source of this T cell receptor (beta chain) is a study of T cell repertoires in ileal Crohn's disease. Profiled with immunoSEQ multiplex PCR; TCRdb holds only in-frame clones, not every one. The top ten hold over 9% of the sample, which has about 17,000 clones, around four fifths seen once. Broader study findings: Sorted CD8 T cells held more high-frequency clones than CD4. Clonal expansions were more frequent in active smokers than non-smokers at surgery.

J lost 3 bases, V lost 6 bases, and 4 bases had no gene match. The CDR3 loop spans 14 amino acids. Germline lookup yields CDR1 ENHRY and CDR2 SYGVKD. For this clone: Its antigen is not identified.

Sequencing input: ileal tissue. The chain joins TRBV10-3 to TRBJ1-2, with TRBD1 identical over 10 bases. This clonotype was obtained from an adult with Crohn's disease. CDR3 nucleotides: TGTGCCATCAGCGCCGGGACAGGGGACTATGGCTACACCTTC. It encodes CAISAGTGDYGYTF.